The rows below give T cell receptor beta chains drawn from one sample of a study of blood T cell repertoires in COVID-19. Data came from immunoSEQ multiplex PCR; TCRdb stores just in-frame clones and leaves some out. The table lists 200,000 or so clones, approximately 81% of them singletons. The sequencing sample was made of peripheral blood. The source of these receptors is a woman of 80 years or more with acute or convalescent COVID-19. CDR3s include the opening cysteine and the closing phenylalanine or tryptophan. D genes are given only for firm matches. Clone size is shown for a subset of rows, as once, few, many or a class of expanded clone.

length	J	size	D	V	DNA	CDR3
13	TRBJ1-1	.	.	TRBV25-1	TGTGCCAGCGTGCCATGGGGACAACCTGAAGCTTTCTTT	CASVPWGQPEAFF
12	TRBJ2-1	.	.	TRBV6-4	TGTGCCATAGGGAGGCAGTACAATGAGCAGTTCTTC	CAIGRQYNEQFF
16	TRBJ2-3	.	TRBD2	TRBV19	TGTGCCAGTAGTACACAGGGACTAGCGGCGGGGGATACGCAGTATTTT	CASSTQGLAAGDTQYF
13	TRBJ1-3	.	.	TRBV19	TGTGCCAGTAGGACAGGACCTGGAAACACCATATATTTT	CASRTGPGNTIYF
17	TRBJ1-4	many	.	TRBV5-6	TGTGCCAGCAGCTTGGGACTCCTCGGGGCAACTAATGAAAAACTGTTTTTT	CASSLGLLGATNEKLFF
17	TRBJ2-5	.	TRBD2	TRBV5-4	TGTGCCAGCAGCCGCCGACTAGCGGGAGGGCTCCGGGAGACCCAGTACTTC	CASSRRLAGGLRETQYF
14	TRBJ1-2	.	.	TRBV11-2	TGTGCCAGCAGCTTACGGGGAGAGCGCTATGGCTACACCTTC	CASSLRGERYGYTF
15	TRBJ2-7	many	TRBD1	TRBV7-9	TGTGCCAGCAGCTTAGCCCGGGACAGTCTACACGAGCAGTACTTC	CASSLARDSLHEQYF
16	TRBJ1-2	.	.	TRBV29-1	TGCAGCGTTGAGAGAGTCGGACAGAGCCCTAACTATGGCTACACCTTC	CSVERVGQSPNYGYTF
12	TRBJ2-1	.	.	TRBV27	TGTGCCAGCAGAGGAATAGCCGGGGAGCAGTTCTTC	CASRGIAGEQFF
16	TRBJ2-2	.	.	TRBV19	TGTGCCAGTAGTACGGAGGGGAGCTTGGACACCGGGGAGCTGTTTTTT	CASSTEGSLDTGELFF
12	TRBJ2-7	few	.	TRBV6-2/TRBV6-3	TGTGCCAGCAGTTACTCAGGGGTAGAGCAGTACTTC	CASSYSGVEQYF
15	TRBJ2-1	.	TRBD2	TRBV18	TGTGCCAGCTCACAGCAGCGGGGCTCCTACAATGAGCAGTTCTTC	CASSQQRGSYNEQFF
15	TRBJ1-5	.	.	TRBV19	TGTGCCAGCGCCCTAGGGGCTTATAGCAATCAGCCCCAGCATTTT	CASALGAYSNQPQHF
15	TRBJ2-7	.	.	TRBV13	TGTGCCAGCAGGCAACAGGGAGGGCTTGGCGCCGAGCAGTACTTC	CASRQQGGLGAEQYF